The T cell receptor (beta chain) under discussion was sequenced for a study of cytomegalovirus exposure and HLA in healthy donors. General study results and limits: The study reported that TCR beta sequences accurately predicted HLA-A and HLA-B alleles in most subjects. Some V segments (TRBV6-2 and TRBV6-3 among them) were excluded as indistinguishable. TCR beta V- and J-gene trimming, according to a later analysis, was linked to a missense DCLRE1C variant.

The CDR3 runs 12 residues. Germline CDR1 and CDR2: MNHEY and SVGAGI. Trimming cost V 5 bases and J 3 bases; bases outside gene matches: 0. It was with 60 Vbeta and 13 Jbeta primers that the PCR ran. Sequencing used immunoSEQ multiplex PCR; TCRdb keeps in-frame clones, though not all of them. The table lists 130,000 to 150,000 clones, roughly 80% of them singletons. As for this clone: The target antigen is unknown.

The chain joins TRBV6-5 to TRBJ2-5; 7 nucleotides match TRBD1. The specimen sequenced was PBMCs. This clonotype originated in a male donor in good health and CMV-seronegative. CDR3 sequence (DNA): TGTGCCAGCAGTGACAGGGAAGAGACCCAGTACTTC. It yields the protein CASSDREETQYF.